This T cell receptor beta chain was identified in a study of metastatic and nonmetastatic thyroid tumors. As for the study in general: Where malignant and benign thyroid patients were concerned, repertoires were compared across blood and tumor or nodule tissue.

Nobody among the patients had been given any treatment before thyroid surgery. TCRdb re-called the PCR reads through MiXCR. Seen here are roughly 20,000 clones, under 25% observed once, and the top ten hold 8.5% to 12%. Sample: tumor tissue. This sequence originates from a male donor with papillary thyroid cancer or a benign thyroid nodule (not recorded which). Some clones in this sample may be carry-over from other donors' samples.

The CDR3 here is CSARVGGLNTEAFF. The CDR3 bases are TGCAGTGCTAGGGTTGGAGGGCTGAACACTGAAGCTTTCTTT. This chain connects TRBV20-1 to TRBJ1-1; the D is unclear. The CDR3 consists of 14 residues. Deletions cut 3 bases from V and 0 bases from J, with 11 bases between. Germline V gene sequence: CDR1 DFQATT, CDR2 SNEGSKA (reference sequence).